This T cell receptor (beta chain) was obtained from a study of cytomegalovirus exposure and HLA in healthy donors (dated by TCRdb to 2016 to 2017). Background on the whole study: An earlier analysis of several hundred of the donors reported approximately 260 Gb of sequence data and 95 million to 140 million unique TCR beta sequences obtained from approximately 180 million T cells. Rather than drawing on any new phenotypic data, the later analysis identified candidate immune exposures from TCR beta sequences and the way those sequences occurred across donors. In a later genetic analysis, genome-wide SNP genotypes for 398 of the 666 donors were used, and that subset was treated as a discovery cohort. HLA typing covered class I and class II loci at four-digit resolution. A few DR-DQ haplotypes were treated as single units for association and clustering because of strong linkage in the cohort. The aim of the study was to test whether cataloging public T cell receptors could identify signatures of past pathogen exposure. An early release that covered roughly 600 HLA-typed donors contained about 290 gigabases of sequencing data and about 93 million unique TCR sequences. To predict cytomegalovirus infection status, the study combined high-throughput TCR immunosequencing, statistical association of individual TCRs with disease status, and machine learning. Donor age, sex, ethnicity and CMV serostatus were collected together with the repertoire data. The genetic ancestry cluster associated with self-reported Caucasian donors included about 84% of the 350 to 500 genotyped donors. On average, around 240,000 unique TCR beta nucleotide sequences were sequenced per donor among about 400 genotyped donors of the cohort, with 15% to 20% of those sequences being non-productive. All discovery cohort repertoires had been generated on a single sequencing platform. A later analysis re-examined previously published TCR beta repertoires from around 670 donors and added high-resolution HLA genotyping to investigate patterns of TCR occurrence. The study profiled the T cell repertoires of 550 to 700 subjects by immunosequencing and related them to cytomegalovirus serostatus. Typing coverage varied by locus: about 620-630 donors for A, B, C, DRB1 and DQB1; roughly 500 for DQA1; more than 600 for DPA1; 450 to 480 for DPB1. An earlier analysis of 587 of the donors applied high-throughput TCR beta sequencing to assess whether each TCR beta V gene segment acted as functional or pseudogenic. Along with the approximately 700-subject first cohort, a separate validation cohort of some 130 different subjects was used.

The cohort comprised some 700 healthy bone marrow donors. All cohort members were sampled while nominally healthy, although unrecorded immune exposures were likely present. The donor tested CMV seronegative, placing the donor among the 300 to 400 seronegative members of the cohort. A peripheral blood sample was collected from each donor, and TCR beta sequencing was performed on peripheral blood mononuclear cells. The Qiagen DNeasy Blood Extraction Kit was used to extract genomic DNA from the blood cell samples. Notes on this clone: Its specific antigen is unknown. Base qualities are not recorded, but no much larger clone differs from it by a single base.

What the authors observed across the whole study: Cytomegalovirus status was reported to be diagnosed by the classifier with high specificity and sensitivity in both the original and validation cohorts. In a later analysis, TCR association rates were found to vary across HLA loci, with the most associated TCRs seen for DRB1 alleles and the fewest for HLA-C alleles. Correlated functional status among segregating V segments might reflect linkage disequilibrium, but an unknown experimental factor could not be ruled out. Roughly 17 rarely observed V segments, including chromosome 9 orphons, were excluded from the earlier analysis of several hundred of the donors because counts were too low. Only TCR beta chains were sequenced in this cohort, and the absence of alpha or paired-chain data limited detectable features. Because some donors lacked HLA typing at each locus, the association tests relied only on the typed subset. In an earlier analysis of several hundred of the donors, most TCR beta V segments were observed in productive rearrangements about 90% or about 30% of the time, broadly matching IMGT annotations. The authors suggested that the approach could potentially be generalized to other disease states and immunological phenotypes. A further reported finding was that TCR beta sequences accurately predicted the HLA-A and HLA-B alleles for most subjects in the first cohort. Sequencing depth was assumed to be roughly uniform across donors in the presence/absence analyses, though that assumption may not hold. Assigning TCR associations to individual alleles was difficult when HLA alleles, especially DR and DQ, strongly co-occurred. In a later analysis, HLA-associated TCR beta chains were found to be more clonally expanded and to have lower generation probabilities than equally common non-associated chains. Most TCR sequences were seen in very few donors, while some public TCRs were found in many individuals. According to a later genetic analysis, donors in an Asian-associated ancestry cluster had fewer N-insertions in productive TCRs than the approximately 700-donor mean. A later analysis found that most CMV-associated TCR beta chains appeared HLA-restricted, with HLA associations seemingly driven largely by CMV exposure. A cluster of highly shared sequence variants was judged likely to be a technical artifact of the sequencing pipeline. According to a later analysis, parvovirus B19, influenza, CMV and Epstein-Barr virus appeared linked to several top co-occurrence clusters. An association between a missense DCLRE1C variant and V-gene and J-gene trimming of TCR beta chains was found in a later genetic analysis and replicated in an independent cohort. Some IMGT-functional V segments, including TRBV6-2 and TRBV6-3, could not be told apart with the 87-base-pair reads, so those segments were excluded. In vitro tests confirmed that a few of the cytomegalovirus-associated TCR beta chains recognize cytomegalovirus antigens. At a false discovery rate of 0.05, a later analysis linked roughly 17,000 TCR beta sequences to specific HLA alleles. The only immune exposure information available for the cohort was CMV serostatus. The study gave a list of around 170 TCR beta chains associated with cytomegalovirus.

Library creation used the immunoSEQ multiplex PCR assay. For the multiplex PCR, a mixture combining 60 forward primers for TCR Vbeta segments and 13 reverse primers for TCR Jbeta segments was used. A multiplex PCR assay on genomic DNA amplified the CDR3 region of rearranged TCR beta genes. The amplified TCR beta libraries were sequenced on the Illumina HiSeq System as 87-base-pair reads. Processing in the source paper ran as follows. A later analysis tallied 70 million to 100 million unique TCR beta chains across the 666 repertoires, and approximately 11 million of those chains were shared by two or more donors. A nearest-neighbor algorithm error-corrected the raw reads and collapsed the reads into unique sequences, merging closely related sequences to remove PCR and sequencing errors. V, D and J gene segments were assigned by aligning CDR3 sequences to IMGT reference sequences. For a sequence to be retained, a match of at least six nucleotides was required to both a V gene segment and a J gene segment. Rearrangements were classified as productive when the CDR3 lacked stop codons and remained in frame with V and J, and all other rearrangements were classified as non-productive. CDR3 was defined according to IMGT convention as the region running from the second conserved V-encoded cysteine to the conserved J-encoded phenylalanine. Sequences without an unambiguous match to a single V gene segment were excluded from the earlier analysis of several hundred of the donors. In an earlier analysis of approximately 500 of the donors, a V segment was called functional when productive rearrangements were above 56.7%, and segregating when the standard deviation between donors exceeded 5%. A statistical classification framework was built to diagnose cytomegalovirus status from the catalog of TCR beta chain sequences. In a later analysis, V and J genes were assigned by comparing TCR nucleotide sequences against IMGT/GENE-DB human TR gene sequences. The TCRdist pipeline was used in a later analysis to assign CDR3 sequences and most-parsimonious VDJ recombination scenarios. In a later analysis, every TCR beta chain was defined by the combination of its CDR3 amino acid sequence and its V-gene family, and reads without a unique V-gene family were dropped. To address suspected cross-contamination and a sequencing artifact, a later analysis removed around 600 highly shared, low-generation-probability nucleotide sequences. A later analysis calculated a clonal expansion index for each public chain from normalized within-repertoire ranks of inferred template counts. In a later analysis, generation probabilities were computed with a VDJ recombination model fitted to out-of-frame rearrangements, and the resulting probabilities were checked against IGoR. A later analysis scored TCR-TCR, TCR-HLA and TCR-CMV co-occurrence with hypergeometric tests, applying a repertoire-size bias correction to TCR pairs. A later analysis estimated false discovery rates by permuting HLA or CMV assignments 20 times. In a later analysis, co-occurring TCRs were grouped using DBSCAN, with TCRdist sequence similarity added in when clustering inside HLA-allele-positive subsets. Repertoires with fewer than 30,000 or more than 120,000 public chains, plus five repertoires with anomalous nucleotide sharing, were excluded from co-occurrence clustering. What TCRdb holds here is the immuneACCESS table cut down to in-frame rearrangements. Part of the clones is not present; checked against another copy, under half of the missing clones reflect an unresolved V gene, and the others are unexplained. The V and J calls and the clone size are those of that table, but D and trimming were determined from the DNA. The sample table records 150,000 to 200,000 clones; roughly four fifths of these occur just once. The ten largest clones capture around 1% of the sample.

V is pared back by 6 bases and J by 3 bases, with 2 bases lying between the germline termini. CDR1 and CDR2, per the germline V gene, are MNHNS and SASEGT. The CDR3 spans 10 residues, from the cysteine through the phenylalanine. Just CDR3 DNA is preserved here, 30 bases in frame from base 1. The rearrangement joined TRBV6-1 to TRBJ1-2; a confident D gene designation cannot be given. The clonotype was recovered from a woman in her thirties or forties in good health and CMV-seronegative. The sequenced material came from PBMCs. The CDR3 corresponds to CASSDYGYTF. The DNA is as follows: TGTGCCAGCAGCGACTATGGCTACACCTTC.